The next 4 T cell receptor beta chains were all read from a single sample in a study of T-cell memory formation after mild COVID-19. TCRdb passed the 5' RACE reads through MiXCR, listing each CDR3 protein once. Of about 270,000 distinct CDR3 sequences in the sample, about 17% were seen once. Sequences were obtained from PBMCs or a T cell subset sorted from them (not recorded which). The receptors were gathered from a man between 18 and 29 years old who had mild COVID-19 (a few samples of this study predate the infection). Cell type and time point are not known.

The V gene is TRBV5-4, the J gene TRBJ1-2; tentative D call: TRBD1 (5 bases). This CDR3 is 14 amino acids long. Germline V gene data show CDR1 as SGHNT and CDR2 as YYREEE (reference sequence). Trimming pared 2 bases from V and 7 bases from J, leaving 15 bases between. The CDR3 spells CASSFGEGSGGYTF. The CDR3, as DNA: TGTGCCAGCAGCTTCGGCGAGGGGAGCGGTGGCTACACCTTC.

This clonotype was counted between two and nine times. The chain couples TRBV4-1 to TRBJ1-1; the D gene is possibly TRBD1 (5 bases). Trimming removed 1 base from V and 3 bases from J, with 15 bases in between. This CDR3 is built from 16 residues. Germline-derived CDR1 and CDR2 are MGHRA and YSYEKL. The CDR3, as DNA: TGCGCCAGCAGCCAAGGACCTGGGGGGAGCGACACTGAAGCTTTCTTT. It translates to CASSQGPGGSDTEAFF.

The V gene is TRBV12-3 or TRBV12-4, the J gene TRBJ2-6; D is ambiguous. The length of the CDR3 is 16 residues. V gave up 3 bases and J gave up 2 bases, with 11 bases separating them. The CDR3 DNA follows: TGTGCCAGCAGTTTCCCGGGTCGGACTGGGGCCAACGTCCTGACTTTC. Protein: CASSFPGRTGANVLTF.

The CDR3 sequence is CASSLAGIQETQYF. The CDR3 nucleotides are TGCGCCAGCAGCTTGGCCGGGATCCAAGAGACCCAGTACTTC. The chain combines TRBV5-1 with TRBJ2-5, with D perhaps matching TRBD2 (5 bases). V shed 0 bases and J shed 1 base, with 7 bases lying between them. The V gene's germline CDR1 is SGHRS and CDR2 YFSETQ. This CDR3 is 14 amino acids long.